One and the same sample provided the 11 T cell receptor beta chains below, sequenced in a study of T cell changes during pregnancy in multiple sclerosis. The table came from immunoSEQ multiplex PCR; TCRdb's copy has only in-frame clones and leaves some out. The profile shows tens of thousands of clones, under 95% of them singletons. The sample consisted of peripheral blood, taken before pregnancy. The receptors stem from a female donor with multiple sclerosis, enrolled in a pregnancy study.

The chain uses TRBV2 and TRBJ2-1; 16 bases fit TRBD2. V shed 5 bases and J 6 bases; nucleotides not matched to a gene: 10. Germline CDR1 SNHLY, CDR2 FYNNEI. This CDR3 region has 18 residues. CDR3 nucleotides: TGTGCCAGCAGTAAACCGGGACTAGCGGGAGGGCGGTCCAATGAGCAGTTCTTC. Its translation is CASSKPGLAGGRSNEQFF.

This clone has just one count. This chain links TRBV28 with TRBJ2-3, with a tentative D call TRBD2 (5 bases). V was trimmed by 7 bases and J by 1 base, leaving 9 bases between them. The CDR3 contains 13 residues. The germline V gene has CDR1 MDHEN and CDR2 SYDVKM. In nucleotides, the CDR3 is TGTGCCAGCACGGCCGGGGGCACAGATACGCAGTATTTT. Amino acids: CASTAGGTDTQYF. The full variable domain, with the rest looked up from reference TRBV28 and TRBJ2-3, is DVKVTQSSRYLVKRTGEKVFLECVQDMDHENMFWYRQDPGLGLRLIYFSYDVKMKEKGDIPEGYSVSREKKERFSLILESASTNQTSMYLCASTAGGTDTQYFGPGTRLTVL.

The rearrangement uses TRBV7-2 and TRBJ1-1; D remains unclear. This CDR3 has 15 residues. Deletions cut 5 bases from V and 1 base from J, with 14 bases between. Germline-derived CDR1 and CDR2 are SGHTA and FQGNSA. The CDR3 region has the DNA TGTGCCAGCAGCCCTTATCGGGGTGGGAACACTGAAGCTTTCTTT. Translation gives CASSPYRGGNTEAFF.

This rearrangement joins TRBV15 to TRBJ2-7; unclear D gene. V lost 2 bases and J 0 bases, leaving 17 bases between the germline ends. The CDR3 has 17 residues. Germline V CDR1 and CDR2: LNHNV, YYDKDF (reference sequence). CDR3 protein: CATSRTRASLSSYEQYF. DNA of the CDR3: TGTGCCACCAGCAGAACCCGAGCGTCCTTAAGCTCCTACGAGCAGTACTTC.

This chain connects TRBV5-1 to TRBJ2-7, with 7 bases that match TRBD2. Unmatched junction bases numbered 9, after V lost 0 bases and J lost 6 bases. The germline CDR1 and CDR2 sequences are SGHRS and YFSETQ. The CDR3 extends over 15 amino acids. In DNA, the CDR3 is TGCGCCAGCAGCTTGGAAACGTCGGGGGGTAGCGAGCAGTACTTC. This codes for CASSLETSGGSEQYF. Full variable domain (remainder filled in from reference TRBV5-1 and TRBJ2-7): KAGVTQTPRYLIKTRGQQVTLSCSPISGHRSVSWYQQTPGQGLQFLFEYFSETQRNKGNFPGRFSGRQFSNSRSEMNVSTLELGDSALYLCASSLETSGGSEQYFGPGTRLTVT.

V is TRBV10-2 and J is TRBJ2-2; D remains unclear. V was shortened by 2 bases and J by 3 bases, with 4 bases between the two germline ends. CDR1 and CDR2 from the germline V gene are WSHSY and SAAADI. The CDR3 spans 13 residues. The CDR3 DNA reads TGCGCCAGCAGTGAGGAGGACACCGGGGAGCTGTTTTTT. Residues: CASSEEDTGELFF.

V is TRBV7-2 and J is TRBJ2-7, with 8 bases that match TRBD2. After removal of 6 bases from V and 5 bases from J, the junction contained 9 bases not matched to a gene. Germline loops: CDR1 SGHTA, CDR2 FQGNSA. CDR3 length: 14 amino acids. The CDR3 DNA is TGTGCCAGCAGGCCTACCGCGGGAGGCAACGAGCAGTACTTC. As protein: CASRPTAGGNEQYF.

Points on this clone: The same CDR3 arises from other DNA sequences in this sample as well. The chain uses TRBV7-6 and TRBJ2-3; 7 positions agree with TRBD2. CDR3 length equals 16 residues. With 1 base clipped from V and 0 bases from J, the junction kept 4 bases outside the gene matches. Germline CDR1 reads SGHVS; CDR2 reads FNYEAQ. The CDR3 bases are TGTGCCAGCAGCTTAGGCGGGGGAACTAGCACAGATACGCAGTATTTT. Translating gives CASSLGGGTSTDTQYF.

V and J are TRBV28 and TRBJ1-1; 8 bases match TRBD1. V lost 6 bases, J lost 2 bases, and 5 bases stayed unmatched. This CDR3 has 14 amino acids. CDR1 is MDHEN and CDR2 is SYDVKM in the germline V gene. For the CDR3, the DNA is TGTGCCAGCAGACACAGGGGGGATAACACTGAAGCTTTCTTT. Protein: CASRHRGDNTEAFF.

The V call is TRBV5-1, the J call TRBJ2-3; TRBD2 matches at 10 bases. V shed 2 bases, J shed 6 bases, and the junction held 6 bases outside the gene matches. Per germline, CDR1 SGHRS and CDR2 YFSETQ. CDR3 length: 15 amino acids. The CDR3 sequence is CASSLGIAGGDTQYF. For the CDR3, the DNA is TGCGCCAGCAGCTTAGGAATAGCGGGAGGCGATACGCAGTATTTT.

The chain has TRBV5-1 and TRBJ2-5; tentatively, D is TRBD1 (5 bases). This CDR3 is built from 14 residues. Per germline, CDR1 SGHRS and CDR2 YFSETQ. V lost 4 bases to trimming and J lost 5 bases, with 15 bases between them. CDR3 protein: CASSPQRPGETQYF. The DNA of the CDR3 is TGCGCCAGCAGCCCACAAAGGCCAGGGGAGACCCAGTACTTC.